One sample yielded the 23 T cell receptor beta chains listed below, sequenced in a study of response to subunit inactivated influenza vaccine. TCRdb reanalysed the RT-PCR reads using MiXCR and keeps one entry per CDR3 protein. The data hold around 470,000 distinct CDR3 sequences, with approximately 7.8% observed a single time. The sequenced sample was PBMCs from blood, obtained around 25 months after vaccination. These receptors were obtained from a man between 50 and 75 years old who received an inactivated influenza vaccine.

This chain uses TRBV5-1 with TRBJ2-5; 7 bases are shared with TRBD1. There are 15 residues in the CDR3. CDR1 is SGHRS, CDR2 YFSETQ, per germline. After removal of 5 bases from V and 2 bases from J, the junction contained 9 bases not matched to a gene. Written as DNA, the CDR3 is TGCGCCAGCAGTACGAATCCGGGACAGCAAGAGACCCAGTACTTC. Residues: CASSTNPGQQETQYF.

This clonotype was observed a few times. V is TRBV15 and J is TRBJ2-3; 10 bases map to TRBD2. Looked up from germline, CDR1 is LNHNV and CDR2 is YYDKDF (reference sequence). The CDR3 consists of 16 residues. V shed 0 bases and J 7 bases; nucleotides not matched to a gene: 7. The CDR3 spells CATSRDPAGGPHTQYF. DNA of the CDR3: TGTGCCACCAGCAGAGACCCAGCGGGGGGGCCTCATACGCAGTATTTT. Using reference TRBV15 and TRBJ2-3 for the parts outside the CDR3, the full variable domain is DAMVIQNPRYQVTQFGKPVTLSCSQTLNHNVMYWYQQKSSQAPKLLFHYYDKDFNNEADTPDNFQSRRPNTSFCFLDIRSPGLGDTAMYLCATSRDPAGGPHTQYFGPGTRLTVL.

This clonotype was counted a few times. The chain has TRBV6-5 and TRBJ1-1, with a possible D match to TRBD1 (6 bases). CDR1 MNHEY and CDR2 SVGAGI come from the germline V gene. The CDR3 runs to 15 residues. V lost 0 bases, J lost 5 bases, and 13 bases lay in between. CDR3 region: CASSYSPGARTEAFF. As DNA, the CDR3 is TGTGCCAGCAGTTACTCGCCAGGGGCGAGGACTGAAGCTTTCTTT.

This clonotype was seen only a few times. V is TRBV4-2 and J is TRBJ1-5; tentatively, D is TRBD1 (5 bases). The CDR3 sequence is 16 residues long. V was clipped by 1 base and J by 8 bases, with 18 bases between them. CDR1 is LGHNA and CDR2 is YNFKEQ in the germline V gene. CDR3 in DNA: TGTGCCAGCAGCCAAGGTAGGAGTGCCAGCAGGGAGCCCCAGCATTTT. Protein product: CASSQGRSASREPQHF.

This clonotype was recorded at least ten times. The chain carries TRBV5-6 and TRBJ2-1; 9 bases agree with TRBD2. Germline CDR1 SGHDT, CDR2 YYEEEE. The CDR3 is 17 residues long. J gave up 9 bases and V 4 bases, and 17 bases lay outside the gene matches. As DNA, the CDR3 is TGTGCCAGCAGCCCCGGTTTAGCGGGGGCGACATGGGGTGAGCAGTTCTTC. It translates to CASSPGLAGATWGEQFF.

The J gene is TRBJ2-2, the V gene TRBV10-3, with D tentatively TRBD2 (6 bases). V was cut by 4 bases and J by 8 bases, with 23 bases left in between. This CDR3 region has 17 residues. Germline-derived CDR1 and CDR2 are ENHRY and SYGVKD. Here the CDR3 reads CAISGPSGGTGPGELFF. CDR3 DNA: TGTGCCATCAGTGGCCCTTCGGGCGGGACCGGTCCGGGGGAGCTGTTTTTT.

This clonotype was picked up a small number of times. V usage is TRBV7-9 and J usage is TRBJ2-1, with D hard to call. Trimming removed 5 bases from V and 3 bases from J, with 11 bases in between. This CDR3 spans 14 amino acids. CDR1 is SEHNR, CDR2 FQNEAQ, per germline (reference sequence). The CDR3 spells CASSTESGYNEQFF. CDR3 nucleotide sequence: TGTGCCAGCAGCACGGAGTCTGGCTACAATGAGCAGTTCTTC. Filled out from reference TRBV7-9 and TRBJ2-1, the complete variable domain reads DTGVSQNPRHKITKRGQNVTFRCDPISEHNRLYWYRQTLGQGPEFLTYFQNEAQLEKSRLLSDRFSAERPKGSFSTLEIQRTEQGDSAMYLCASSTESGYNEQFFGPGTRLTVL.

The CDR3 sequence: CASSVTSMRTDTQYF. Here the CDR3 DNA reads TGTGCCAGCAGCGTGACTAGCATGAGAACAGATACGCAGTATTTT. The chain joins TRBV13 to TRBJ2-3, with 7 bases fitting TRBD2. After removal of 5 bases from V and 3 bases from J, the junction contained 8 bases not matched to a gene. Germline V lookup: CDR1 PRHDT, CDR2 FYEKMQ (reference sequence). This CDR3 has 15 residues. Drawing the rest from reference TRBV13 and TRBJ2-3, the complete variable domain is AAGVIQSPRHLIKEKRETATLKCYPIPRHDTVYWYQQGPGQDPQFLISFYEKMQSDKGSIPDRFSAQQFSDYHSELNMSSLELGDSALYFCASSVTSMRTDTQYFGPGTRLTVL.

The CDR3 loop reads CASSHTIADGVSNQPQHF. DNA of the CDR3: TGTGCCAGCTCACACACCATAGCCGACGGAGTTAGCAATCAGCCCCAGCATTTT. The gene calls are TRBV18 and TRBJ1-5; D is undetermined. This CDR3 has 18 amino acids. Deletions cut 4 bases from V and 0 bases from J, with 19 bases between. The germline gives CDR1 KGHSH, CDR2 LQKENI.

In regard to this clonotype: Lacking the conserved final phenylalanine or tryptophan, this CDR3 likely reflects a read error. The chain combines TRBV20-1 with TRBJ2-7; D might be TRBD2 (6 bases). From germline, CDR1 is DFQATT and CDR2 SNEGSKA (reference sequence). There are 13 residues in the CDR3. DNA for the CDR3: TGCAGTTCTAGAGACCCGACTAGCTACGAGCAGTACTCC. It yields the protein CSSRDPTSYEQYS.

This clonotype occurred a few times. CDR3: CASSLNRVGGYTF. CDR3 nucleotide sequence: TGTGCCAGCAGTCTAAACAGGGTGGGAGGCTACACCTTC. This chain joins TRBV12-3 or TRBV12-4 and TRBJ1-2; D possibly corresponds to TRBD1 (6 bases). Trimming cost V 5 bases and J 8 bases, with 15 bases left between them. This CDR3 has 13 amino acids.

V and J are TRBV5-1 and TRBJ1-3; D ambiguous. Trimming took off 0 bases at V and 0 bases at J, with 10 bases between the two ends. Germline V gives CDR1 SGHRS, CDR2 YFSETQ. CDR3 length: 16 amino acids. This chain's CDR3 is CASSLAELPSGNTIYF. In DNA, the CDR3 is TGCGCCAGCAGCTTGGCCGAGCTTCCCTCTGGAAACACCATATATTTT.

The table lists this clonotype with many counts. The chain joins TRBV4-1 to TRBJ1-3; D ambiguous. There are 15 residues in the CDR3. Germline V lookup: CDR1 MGHRA, CDR2 YSYEKL. Trimming stripped 3 bases from V and 8 bases from J, with 17 bases between. In nucleotides, the CDR3 is TGCGCCAGCAGCCACCCTGGCGGTGGTGAGGACACCATATATTTT. Protein: CASSHPGGGEDTIYF.

At least ten counts were recorded for this clonotype. The J gene is TRBJ2-7, the V gene TRBV20-1; a weak D match, TRBD2 (6 bases). The CDR3 spans 14 residues. V lost 0 bases to trimming and J lost 4 bases, with 13 bases between them. Germline CDR1 and CDR2: DFQATT and SNEGSKA (reference sequence). DNA of the CDR3: TGCAGTGCTAGAGACCGTAGCGGAATTTACGAGCAGTACTTC. Amino acids: CSARDRSGIYEQYF.

A few counts support this clonotype. The V call is TRBV10-3, the J call TRBJ2-2; D not certain. Germline assignment: CDR1 ENHRY and CDR2 SYGVKD. The CDR3 totals 15 residues. Trimming took off 1 base at V and 3 bases at J, with 9 bases between the two ends. The DNA of the CDR3 is TGTGCCATCAGTGAGTGGGGATCCGACACCGGGGAGCTGTTTTTT. This codes for CAISEWGSDTGELFF.

The chain uses TRBV5-1 and TRBJ1-2; D remains ambiguous. There are 13 residues in the CDR3. Germline CDR1 and CDR2: SGHRS and YFSETQ. V lost 4 bases and J 6 bases, leaving 13 bases between the germline ends. Here the CDR3 reads CASSPFGENGYTF. The DNA of the CDR3 is TGCGCCAGCAGCCCCTTCGGGGAGAATGGCTACACCTTC.

This clonotype was detected only a few times. The chain carries TRBV6-6 and TRBJ1-1; no firm D call. V dropped 0 bases and J dropped 7 bases, with 6 bases sitting between them. Germline V lookup: CDR1 MNHNY, CDR2 SVGAGI (reference sequence). CDR3 length: 12 amino acids. The CDR3: CASSYSLNEAFF. CDR3 in DNA: TGTGCCAGCAGTTACTCCCTCAATGAAGCTTTCTTT.

This clonotype was detected ten times or more. The rearrangement joins TRBV20-1 to TRBJ2-1; 8 nucleotides line up with TRBD1. Trimming removed 6 bases from V and 1 base from J; junction bases left unmatched: 8. The germline V gene has CDR1 DFQATT and CDR2 SNEGSKA (reference sequence). This CDR3 spans 15 amino acids. The CDR3 sequence is CSAEPRQGSYNEQFF. The CDR3 DNA reads TGCAGTGCGGAGCCCCGACAGGGGTCCTACAATGAGCAGTTCTTC.

There are many counts of this clonotype. This sequence joins TRBV7-2 and TRBJ2-5; tentative D call: TRBD2 (6 bases). Looked up from germline, CDR1 is SGHTA and CDR2 is FQGNSA. CDR3 length equals 13 residues. Trimming removed 3 bases at V and 3 bases at J, with 8 bases between. This CDR3 reads CASSFRREETQYF. CDR3 nucleotide sequence: TGTGCCAGCAGCTTTAGGAGGGAAGAGACCCAGTACTTC.

This clonotype was picked up many times. The V gene is TRBV7-8, the J gene TRBJ2-4; TRBD1 agrees at 11 bases. Germline V gene sequence: CDR1 SGHVS, CDR2 FQNEAQ. The V gene end was trimmed by 2 bases and the J gene end by 6 bases; junction bases not matched to a gene: 3. This CDR3 spans 15 amino acids. CDR3: CASSLRTGGLNIQYF. The CDR3 region has the DNA TGTGCCAGCAGCTTAAGGACAGGGGGCCTAAACATTCAGTACTTC.

This clonotype was detected only a few times. The V gene is TRBV4-3, the J gene TRBJ1-3, with 7 bases that match TRBD1. V trimming: 0 bases; J trimming: 0 bases; junction bases outside the gene matches: 8. The CDR3 extends over 18 amino acids. In germline, CDR1 is LGHNA, CDR2 YSLEER. CDR3 nucleotide sequence: TGCGCCAGCAGCCAAGAAACTACCCGGGACAGCTCTGGAAACACCATATATTTT. It is translated as CASSQETTRDSSGNTIYF.

The genes are TRBV11-2 and TRBJ1-1; 10 bases map to TRBD1. The V gene's germline CDR1 is SGHAT and CDR2 FQNNGV. There are 14 residues in the CDR3. V lost 5 bases, J lost 11 bases, and 11 bases stayed unmatched. CDR3 residues: CASSRTGGQRVAFF. CDR3 bases: TGTGCCAGCAGCCGGACAGGGGGGCAAAGAGTGGCTTTCTTT.

This clonotype was counted ten times or more. The chain links TRBV2 to TRBJ1-1; D gene unclear. This CDR3 has 14 amino acids. With 1 base removed from V and 1 base from J, the gap between germline ends came to 7 bases. Germline lookup yields CDR1 SNHLY and CDR2 FYNNEI. CDR3 coding DNA: TGTGCCAGCAGTGAAGTTCAACAGAACACTGAAGCTTTCTTT. It yields the protein CASSEVQQNTEAFF.